Listed below are T cell receptor beta chains from one sample, sequenced in a study of blood T cell repertoires in COVID-19. The assay was immunoSEQ multiplex PCR, and TCRdb's table has in-frame clones only and misses some. The sample includes under 250,000 clones, 84% seen only once; the top ten take more than 4%. The sequenced material came from peripheral blood. Receptors originate from a man over 45 with acute or convalescent COVID-19. The CDR3 runs from the conserved cysteine through the conserved F or W. Each record gives: J gene, D gene, V gene, clone size, CDR3 protein, CDR3 DNA. A D gene is named only where the DNA matches it firmly. Rows may omit the clone size; those that give it use once, few, many or a size class.

TRBJ2-2	TRBD1	TRBV11-2	.	CASSWGQGTIGELFF	TGTGCCAGCAGCTGGGGACAGGGTACCATCGGGGAGCTGTTTTTT
TRBJ2-5	.	TRBV11-3	.	CASRPTGSPYQETQYF	TGTGCCAGCAGACCCACAGGGAGTCCTTACCAAGAGACCCAGTACTTC
TRBJ2-3	TRBD2	TRBV5-1	.	CASSLAGGSAKYF	TGCGCCAGCAGCTTGGCCGGGGGGTCAGCCAAGTATTTT
TRBJ1-5	.	TRBV18	.	CASSPGSNQPQHF	TGTGCCAGCTCACCAGGCAGTAATCAGCCCCAGCATTTT
TRBJ1-2	.	TRBV3-1/TRBV3-2	once	CASSQIQNYGYTF	TGTGCCAGCAGCCAAATACAGAATTATGGCTACACCTTC
TRBJ2-5	TRBD1	TRBV10-1	.	CASRGGSEETQYF	TGCGCCAGCAGAGGGGGCTCGGAGGAGACCCAGTACTTC
TRBJ1-4	.	TRBV18	.	CASSPGGATNEKLFF	TGTGCCAGCTCACCTGGCGGTGCGACTAATGAAAAACTGTTTTTT
TRBJ1-2	.	TRBV12-3/TRBV12-4	.	CASSSGQYYGYTF	TGTGCCAGCAGTTCTGGACAGTACTATGGCTACACCTTC
TRBJ2-3	TRBD2	TRBV4-1	once	CASSPRGSGRDADTQYF	TGCGCCAGCAGCCCTAGAGGTAGCGGGAGGGATGCAGATACGCAGTATTTT
TRBJ1-1	.	TRBV7-3	.	CASGGYTMNTEAFF	TGTGCCAGCGGAGGGTACACCATGAACACTGAAGCTTTCTTT
TRBJ2-3	TRBD2	TRBV6-1	.	CASSGGLAGVQDTQYF	TGTGCCAGCAGTGGGGGACTAGCGGGAGTACAAGATACGCAGTATTTT
TRBJ2-7	TRBD2	TRBV11-3	few	CASSPPRTSGMISYEQYF	TGTGCCAGCAGCCCTCCGAGGACTAGCGGGATGATCTCCTACGAGCAGTACTTC
TRBJ2-7	TRBD1	TRBV28	.	CASSFGDSDSYEQYF	TGTGCCAGCAGTTTTGGGGACAGTGATTCCTACGAGCAGTACTTC
TRBJ1-1	.	TRBV15	.	CATSSKLMNTEAFF	TGTGCCACCAGCAGTAAACTAATGAACACTGAAGCTTTCTTT
TRBJ2-7	TRBD1	TRBV19	.	CASSGDRTYEQYF	TGTGCCAGTAGTGGGGACAGGACCTACGAGCAGTACTTC
TRBJ2-6	.	TRBV18	.	CASSPLGGASSGANVLTF	TGTGCCAGCTCACCTTTAGGGGGAGCCAGCTCTGGGGCCAACGTCCTGACTTTC
TRBJ2-4	TRBD1	TRBV4-2	.	CASSRTGVMDKNIQYF	TGTGCCAGCAGCAGGACAGGGGTAATGGACAAAAACATTCAGTACTTC
TRBJ2-7	TRBD2	TRBV20-1	.	CSASLTSGGNYEQYF	TGCAGTGCTAGTCTGACTAGCGGGGGAAACTACGAGCAGTACTTC
TRBJ1-6	.	TRBV9	.	CASSGGEPINSPLHF	TGTGCCAGCAGTGGAGGGGAACCTATAAATTCACCCCTCCACTTT
TRBJ2-7	TRBD1	TRBV20-1	.	CSARGNDEQYF	TGCAGTGCCAGGGGGAACGACGAGCAGTACTTC
TRBJ1-1	TRBD1	TRBV6-5	.	CASRGYGQGKTEAFF	TGTGCCAGCAGGGGATATGGACAGGGAAAGACTGAAGCTTTCTTT
TRBJ1-6	TRBD1	TRBV3-1/TRBV3-2	.	CASSHRQGTYNSPLHF	TGTGCCAGCAGCCACCGACAGGGGACCTATAATTCACCCCTCCACTTT
TRBJ1-4	.	TRBV5-5	.	CASSTIATNEKLFF	TGTGCCAGCAGCACAATTGCAACTAATGAAAAACTGTTTTTT
TRBJ1-2	.	TRBV5-4	once	CASSPEGGIYGYTF	TGTGCCAGCAGCCCGGAGGGGGGGATCTATGGCTACACCTTC
TRBJ1-2	TRBD1	TRBV5-1	.	CASSSSGTGGEYGYTF	TGCGCCAGCAGCTCTTCCGGGACAGGGGGCGAATATGGCTACACCTTC
TRBJ1-2	.	TRBV12-3/TRBV12-4	.	CASARRGGYGYTF	TGTGCCAGTGCCAGGCGGGGGGGGTATGGCTACACCTTC
TRBJ2-7	TRBD2	TRBV19	.	CASSIGRGTGGHEQYF	TGTGCCAGTAGTATAGGGAGAGGGACGGGGGGACACGAGCAGTACTTC
TRBJ1-2	.	TRBV7-9	.	CASSFGGTPRGYTF	TGTGCCAGCAGCTTTGGTGGGACACCTCGTGGCTACACCTTC
TRBJ2-1	TRBD2	TRBV28	.	CASSRRLAGLFF	TGTGCCAGCAGTCGGAGACTAGCGGGACTGTTCTTC
TRBJ2-4	.	TRBV28	.	CAIEELAKNIQYF	TGTGCCATCGAGGAGTTAGCCAAAAACATTCAGTACTTC
TRBJ1-4	TRBD1	TRBV28	.	CASSGGQGDNF	TGTGCCAGCAGTGGGGGACAGGGGGATAATTTT
TRBJ2-1	TRBD2	TRBV13	.	CASSLTPGGGENEQFF	TGTGCCAGCAGCTTAACCCCGGGGGGGGGCGAAAATGAGCAGTTCTTC
TRBJ1-2	.	TRBV10-1	.	CASSSGMNYGYTF	TGCGCCAGCAGTTCCGGGATGAACTATGGCTACACCTTC
TRBJ2-1	.	TRBV5-8	.	CASSLGRGNEQFF	TGTGCCAGCAGCTTGGGCAGGGGTAATGAGCAGTTCTTC
TRBJ2-3	.	TRBV29-1	few	CSVEWVGRSTDTQYF	TGCAGCGTTGAGTGGGTAGGGAGAAGCACAGATACGCAGTATTTT
TRBJ1-1	TRBD1	TRBV27	few	CASSRRGQGNIMNTEAFF	TGTGCCAGCAGTCGACGGGGACAGGGTAATATCATGAACACTGAAGCTTTCTTT
TRBJ1-3	TRBD1	TRBV13	.	CASSSDRARGNTIYF	TGTGCCAGCAGCTCGGACAGGGCGAGGGGAAACACCATATATTTT
TRBJ1-4	.	TRBV19	.	CASNSAGVREKLFF	TGTGCCAGTAATTCGGCCGGGGTCAGGGAAAAACTGTTTTTT
TRBJ1-5	TRBD1	TRBV30	.	CAWSFTGGFQPQHF	TGTGCTTGGAGTTTTACAGGGGGCTTTCAGCCCCAGCATTTT
TRBJ1-1	TRBD1	TRBV6-5	.	CASSYWSGQLNTEAFF	TGTGCCAGCAGTTACTGGTCGGGACAGTTGAACACTGAAGCTTTCTTT
TRBJ2-1	.	TRBV9	.	CASSVDLTAYNEQFF	TGTGCCAGCAGCGTGGATCTGACAGCTTACAATGAGCAGTTCTTC
TRBJ2-7	.	TRBV9	.	CASSVVGGEQYF	TGTGCCAGCAGCGTAGTTGGAGGCGAGCAGTACTTC
TRBJ2-7	.	TRBV19	.	CASSTPGQIYEQYF	TGTGCCAGTAGCACCCCTGGACAAATCTACGAGCAGTACTTC
TRBJ2-3	TRBD2	TRBV14	.	CASSQGWGGLDTQYF	TGTGCCAGCAGCCAAGGATGGGGAGGGCTAGATACGCAGTATTTT
TRBJ1-3	.	TRBV28	.	CASSLAPGTFGNTIYF	TGTGCCAGCAGTTTAGCCCCCGGGACATTTGGAAACACCATATATTTT
TRBJ2-7	TRBD2	TRBV30	few	CAWSVTTGTSAYEQYF	TGTGCCTGGAGTGTTACGACCGGGACTAGCGCCTACGAGCAGTACTTC
TRBJ2-4	TRBD2	TRBV4-1	once	CASSQDRTSGSVMAKNIQYF	TGCGCCAGCAGCCAAGATCGGACTAGCGGGAGTGTAATGGCCAAAAACATTCAGTACTTC
TRBJ2-7	.	TRBV10-1	.	CASSESSGVEQYF	TGCGCCAGCAGTGAGTCGAGCGGTGTCGAGCAGTACTTC
TRBJ2-7	TRBD1	TRBV6-1	few	CASSEGTGGRYEQYF	TGTGCCAGCAGTGAAGGTACAGGGGGAAGGTACGAGCAGTACTTC
TRBJ1-2	.	TRBV12-3/TRBV12-4	few	CASTRGGNYGYTF	TGTGCCAGCACTCGGGGGGGGAACTATGGCTACACCTTC
TRBJ1-2	.	TRBV9	.	CASSVQSGGNYGYTF	TGTGCCAGCAGCGTACAGTCCGGGGGGAACTATGGCTACACCTTC
TRBJ1-2	.	TRBV9	.	CASSVDQGAYGYTF	TGTGCCAGCAGCGTAGACCAGGGTGCCTATGGCTACACCTTC
TRBJ2-1	TRBD2	TRBV13	.	CASSSGTSAYNEQFF	TGTGCCAGCAGCTCCGGGACTAGCGCTTACAATGAGCAGTTCTTC
TRBJ2-7	TRBD2	TRBV7-2	once	CASSWIRGDYEQYF	TGTGCCAGCAGCTGGATTCGGGGGGACTACGAGCAGTACTTC